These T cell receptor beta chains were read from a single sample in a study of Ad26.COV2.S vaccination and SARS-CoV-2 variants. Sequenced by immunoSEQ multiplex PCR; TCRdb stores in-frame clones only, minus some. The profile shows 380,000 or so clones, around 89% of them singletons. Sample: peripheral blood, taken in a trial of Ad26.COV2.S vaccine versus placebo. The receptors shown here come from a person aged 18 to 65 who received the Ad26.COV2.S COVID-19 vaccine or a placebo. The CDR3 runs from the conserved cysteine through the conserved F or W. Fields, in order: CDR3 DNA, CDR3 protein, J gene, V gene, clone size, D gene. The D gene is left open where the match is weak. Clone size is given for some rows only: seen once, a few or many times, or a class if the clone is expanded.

DNA: TGTGCCAGCAGTTTAATCCCCGGATGGGGGGGAGGCTACACCTTC
CDR3: CASSLIPGWGGGYTF
J: TRBJ1-2
V: TRBV28
size: .
D: .

DNA: TGCGCCAGCAGCCCCGGACTAGCGGGAGGGGTGCAGTTCTTC
CDR3: CASSPGLAGGVQFF
J: TRBJ2-1
V: TRBV5-1
size: .
D: TRBD2

DNA: TGTGCCAGTAGTACAGGACGACAGGCGAGAAATGAAAAACTGTTTTTT
CDR3: CASSTGRQARNEKLFF
J: TRBJ1-4
V: TRBV19
size: .
D: .

DNA: TGTGCCAGCAGCCAGAACCGGGTCTCGATTACCTATAGCAATCAGCCCCAGCATTTT
CDR3: CASSQNRVSITYSNQPQHF
J: TRBJ1-5
V: TRBV5-4
size: few
D: .

DNA: TGTGCCAGCAGTTACTCGGGGGAGCAGTTCTTC
CDR3: CASSYSGEQFF
J: TRBJ2-1
V: TRBV6-5
size: .
D: .

DNA: TGTGCCAGCAGTGGCCGGACAGTCATCTTAACCAAAAACATTCAGTACTTC
CDR3: CASSGRTVILTKNIQYF
J: TRBJ2-4
V: TRBV6-1
size: .
D: .

DNA: TGTGCCAGTAGCACCAGGGACTACGAGCAGTACTTC
CDR3: CASSTRDYEQYF
J: TRBJ2-7
V: TRBV19
size: .
D: .

DNA: TGTGCCAGCAGCACTCCCGATTTGGGGAGGGATGAAAAACTGTTTTTT
CDR3: CASSTPDLGRDEKLFF
J: TRBJ1-4
V: TRBV7-6
size: few
D: .

DNA: TGTGCCAGCTCTATGGGACAGGGCGTTCAAGAGACCCAGTACTTC
CDR3: CASSMGQGVQETQYF
J: TRBJ2-5
V: TRBV18
size: .
D: TRBD1

DNA: TGCGCCAGCAGGGACAGGGGCAATGTTCCAACTGAGCAGTTCTTC
CDR3: CASRDRGNVPTEQFF
J: TRBJ2-1
V: TRBV4-1
size: .
D: TRBD1

DNA: TGTGCCAGCAGCCCTTCCTTGGTAGTACTAGCCAAAAACATTCAGTACTTC
CDR3: CASSPSLVVLAKNIQYF
J: TRBJ2-4
V: TRBV21-1
size: .
D: .

DNA: TGTGCCAGCAGCCCGTGGACTAGCGGGAGCTCCTACAATGAGCAGTTCTTC
CDR3: CASSPWTSGSSYNEQFF
J: TRBJ2-1
V: TRBV4-2
size: .
D: TRBD2

DNA: TGTGCCAGCAGTCGGTCCTTTGGGGCCAAAAACATTCAGTACTTC
CDR3: CASSRSFGAKNIQYF
J: TRBJ2-4
V: TRBV2
size: .
D: .

DNA: TGTGCCAGTAGTATAGAAACCTCCAATTCACCCCTCCACTTT
CDR3: CASSIETSNSPLHF
J: TRBJ1-6
V: TRBV19
size: .
D: .

DNA: TGCAGTGCTAGTGGGGACCGCAATCAGCCCCAGCATTTT
CDR3: CSASGDRNQPQHF
J: TRBJ1-5
V: TRBV20-1
size: .
D: .

DNA: TGCAGCGCTTCGTCGGTAGCGGGAGAGGGGGTTAACACCGGGGAGCTGTTTTTT
CDR3: CSASSVAGEGVNTGELFF
J: TRBJ2-2
V: TRBV29-1
size: .
D: TRBD2